This T cell receptor (beta chain) was captured in a study of OX40 agonist ivuxolimab in advanced cancers. The CDR3 loop spans 14 amino acids. Trimming removed 6 bases at V and 8 bases at J, with 15 bases between. Germline-derived CDR1 and CDR2 are SGDLS and YYNGEE. Sequencing was performed with immunoSEQ multiplex PCR; in TCRdb, only in-frame clones are kept and a portion is missing. Of some 95,000 clones listed, about 91% are singletons. The sequences come from CD4+ or CD8+ T cells sorted from blood, collected in a trial of the OX40 agonist ivuxolimab. The source is an adult with an advanced solid tumor such as melanoma, head and neck, liver or kidney cancer. The genes are TRBV9 and TRBJ1-6, with no clear D. The CDR3 here is CASTSGPRDSPLHF. In DNA, the CDR3 is TGTGCCAGCACCTCAGGACCACGGGATTCACCCCTCCACTTT. The entire variable domain, with the rest obtained from reference TRBV9 and TRBJ1-6, is as follows: DSGVTQTPKHLITATGQRVTLRCSPRSGDLSVYWYQQSLDQGLQFLIQYYNGEERAKGNILERFSAQQFPDLHSELNLSSLELGDSALYFCASTSGPRDSPLHFGNGTRLTVT.